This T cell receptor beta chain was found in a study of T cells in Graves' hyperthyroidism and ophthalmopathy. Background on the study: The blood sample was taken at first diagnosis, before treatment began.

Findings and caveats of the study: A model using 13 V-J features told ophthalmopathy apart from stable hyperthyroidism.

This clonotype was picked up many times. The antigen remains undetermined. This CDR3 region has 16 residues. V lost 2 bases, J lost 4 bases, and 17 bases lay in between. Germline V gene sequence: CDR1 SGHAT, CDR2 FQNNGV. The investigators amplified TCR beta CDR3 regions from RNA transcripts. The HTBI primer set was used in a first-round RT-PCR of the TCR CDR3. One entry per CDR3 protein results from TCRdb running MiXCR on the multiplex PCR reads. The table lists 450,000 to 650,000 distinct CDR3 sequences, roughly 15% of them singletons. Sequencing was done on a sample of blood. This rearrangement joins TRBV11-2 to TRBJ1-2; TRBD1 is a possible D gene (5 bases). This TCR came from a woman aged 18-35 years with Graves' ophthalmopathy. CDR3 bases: TGTGCCAGCAGCTTAATCCAGGGACGGGGTCCCTATGGCTACACCTTC. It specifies CASSLIQGRGPYGYTF.